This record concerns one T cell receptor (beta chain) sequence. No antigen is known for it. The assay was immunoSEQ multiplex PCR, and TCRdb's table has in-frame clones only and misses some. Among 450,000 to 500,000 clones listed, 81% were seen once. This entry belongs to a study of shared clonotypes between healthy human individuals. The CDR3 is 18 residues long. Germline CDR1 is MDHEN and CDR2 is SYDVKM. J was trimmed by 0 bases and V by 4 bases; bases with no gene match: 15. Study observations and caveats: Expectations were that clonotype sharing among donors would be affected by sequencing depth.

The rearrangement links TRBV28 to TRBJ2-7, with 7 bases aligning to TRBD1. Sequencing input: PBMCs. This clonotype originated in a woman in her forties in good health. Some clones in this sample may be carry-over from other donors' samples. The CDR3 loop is CASSSPYQGVASSYEQYF. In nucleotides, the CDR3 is TGTGCCAGCAGTTCCCCATACCAGGGGGTGGCTAGCTCCTACGAGCAGTACTTC.